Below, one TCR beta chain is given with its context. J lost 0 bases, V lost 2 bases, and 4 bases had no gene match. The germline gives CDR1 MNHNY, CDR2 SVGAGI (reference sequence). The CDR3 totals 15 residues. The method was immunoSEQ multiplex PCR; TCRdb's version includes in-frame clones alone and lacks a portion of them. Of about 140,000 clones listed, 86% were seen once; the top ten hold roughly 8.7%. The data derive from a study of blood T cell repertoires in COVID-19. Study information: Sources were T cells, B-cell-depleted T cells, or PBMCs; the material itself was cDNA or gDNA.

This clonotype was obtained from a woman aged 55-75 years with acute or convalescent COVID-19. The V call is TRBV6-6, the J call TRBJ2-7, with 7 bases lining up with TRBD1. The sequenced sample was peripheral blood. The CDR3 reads CASSYVRGISYEQYF. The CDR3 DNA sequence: TGTGCCAGCAGTTACGTCAGGGGGATCTCCTACGAGCAGTACTTC.